The next 2 T cell receptor beta chains were all read from a single sample in a study of shared clonotypes between healthy human individuals. The table came from immunoSEQ multiplex PCR; TCRdb's copy has only in-frame clones and leaves some out. Seen here are about 820,000 clones, over 90% observed once, and the top ten hold about 24%. Naive CD8 cells were CD45RO-negative, positively selected for CCR7, excluding terminally differentiated effector memory CD45RA+ cells. Sequenced material: naive CD8+ T cells sorted from blood. The receptors shown here come from a man younger than 40 in good health.

The rearrangement joins TRBV29-1 to TRBJ1-1; TRBD1 matches at 9 bases. Trimming at V came to 6 bases and at J to 0 bases, leaving 11 bases not matched to a gene. Germline values: CDR1 SQVTM, CDR2 ANQGSEA. The CDR3 has 16 amino acids. This chain's CDR3 is CSVKDRGPLMNTEAFF. The CDR3 nucleotides are TGCAGCGTGAAGGACAGGGGACCCCTTATGAACACTGAAGCTTTCTTT.

This clone was seen more than once but under ten times. This chain joins TRBV7-9 and TRBJ2-7; 7 bases match TRBD1. V shed 5 bases, J shed 2 bases, and the junction held 3 bases outside the gene matches. This CDR3 comprises 13 residues. CDR1 and CDR2 (germline): SEHNR, FQNEAQ (reference sequence). CDR3 in amino acids: CASSHRGTYEQYF. The CDR3 coding sequence is TGTGCCAGCAGCCACAGGGGTACCTACGAGCAGTACTTC.